These T cell receptor beta chains were read from a single sample in a study of T cell repertoires in cytomegalovirus infection. MiXCR, applied by TCRdb to the reads, yields one record per CDR3 protein. The table has approximately 390,000 distinct CDR3 sequences, nearly 35% seen once. These receptors' antigens are unknown. This material consisted of cultured PBMCs, taken from culture after CMV antigen stimulation. The receptor source for this set is a human donor in good health (CMV status not recorded). Some clones in this sample may be carry-over from other donors' samples. CDR3s include the opening cysteine and the closing phenylalanine or tryptophan. The order of the fields is CDR3 length, clone size, D gene, V gene, J gene, CDR3 DNA, CDR3 protein. A D gene is named only where the DNA matches it firmly. For some rows the clone size is stated as once, few or many, or as a class when expanded; others skip it.

CDR3 length: 17; clone size: NA; D gene: TRBD1; V gene: TRBV5-3; J gene: TRBJ1-1; CDR3 DNA: TGTGCCAGCAGCCCTCCTTCCCGGACAGGGCTGGACACTGAAGCTTTCTTT; CDR3 protein: CASSPPSRTGLDTEAFF
CDR3 length: 13; clone size: once; D gene: NA; V gene: TRBV27; J gene: TRBJ1-2; CDR3 DNA: TGTGCCAGCAGTTTTAGCCCTGACTATGGCTACACCTTC; CDR3 protein: CASSFSPDYGYTF
CDR3 length: 15; clone size: few; D gene: NA; V gene: TRBV19; J gene: TRBJ1-5; CDR3 DNA: TGTGCCAGTAGTATAGACCCACAGGCGGATCAGCCCCAGCATTTT; CDR3 protein: CASSIDPQADQPQHF
CDR3 length: 14; clone size: NA; D gene: NA; V gene: TRBV7-6; J gene: TRBJ2-5; CDR3 DNA: TGTGCCAGCAGCGCCAGAAACCGCCAAGAGACCCAGTACTTC; CDR3 protein: CASSARNRQETQYF
CDR3 length: 15; clone size: few; D gene: TRBD2; V gene: TRBV20-1; J gene: TRBJ2-4; CDR3 DNA: TGCAGTGCTAGCAGACTAGCGGGAGCGGGAAACATTCAGTACTTC; CDR3 protein: CSASRLAGAGNIQYF
CDR3 length: 13; clone size: NA; D gene: NA; V gene: TRBV6-1; J gene: TRBJ2-7; CDR3 DNA: TGTGCCAGCAGTGAATTCGGGATAAGGGAGCAGTACTTC; CDR3 protein: CASSEFGIREQYF
CDR3 length: 20; clone size: few; D gene: TRBD1; V gene: TRBV5-6; J gene: TRBJ2-5; CDR3 DNA: TGTGCCAGCAGCTTGGAAGGGACAGGGTTGTATTCCGGCCAACAAGAGACCCAGTACTTC; CDR3 protein: CASSLEGTGLYSGQQETQYF
CDR3 length: 15; clone size: NA; D gene: TRBD2; V gene: TRBV5-1; J gene: TRBJ2-1; CDR3 DNA: TGCGCCAGCGGTCCTCGACTAGCCGACTACAATGAGCAGTTCTTC; CDR3 protein: CASGPRLADYNEQFF
CDR3 length: 16; clone size: few; D gene: TRBD2; V gene: TRBV28; J gene: TRBJ2-7; CDR3 DNA: TGTGCCAGCAGTTTGACTAGCGGGAGGGCCACCTACGAGCAGTACTTC; CDR3 protein: CASSLTSGRATYEQYF
CDR3 length: 14; clone size: few; D gene: NA; V gene: TRBV19; J gene: TRBJ1-4; CDR3 DNA: TGTGCCAGTAGTATACAGGGGAGGCACGAAAAACTGTTTTTT; CDR3 protein: CASSIQGRHEKLFF